This TCR beta chain was retrieved from a study of chemoradiotherapy in HPV16-positive cancers. Details on this clone: Its antigen is not identified.

Clones were sequenced by immunoSEQ multiplex PCR, and TCRdb holds only the in-frame ones, with some missing. The sample records 12,000 or so clones, approximately 87% being singletons. The germline CDR1 and CDR2 sequences are SGHVS and FQNEAQ. The CDR3 extends over 16 amino acids. Trimming took 5 bases from V and 0 from J, leaving 14 bases between them. Samples were taken several times over chemoradiotherapy. General study results and limits: During treatment, candidate HPV-specific clones and E7-related motifs expanded in tumor. Functional assays defining HPV-specific T cells used only a couple of HPV16-positive patients.

The origin of this receptor is a human donor with HPV-associated anogenital cancer. V usage is TRBV7-8 and J usage is TRBJ2-1; a weak D match, TRBD2 (6 bases). This specimen consisted of blood, obtained from a patient who underwent chemoradiotherapy. The CDR3 nucleotides are TGTGCCAGCAGCGACACTGACGGGAGCTCCTACAATGAGCAGTTCTTC. It codes for CASSDTDGSSYNEQFF.